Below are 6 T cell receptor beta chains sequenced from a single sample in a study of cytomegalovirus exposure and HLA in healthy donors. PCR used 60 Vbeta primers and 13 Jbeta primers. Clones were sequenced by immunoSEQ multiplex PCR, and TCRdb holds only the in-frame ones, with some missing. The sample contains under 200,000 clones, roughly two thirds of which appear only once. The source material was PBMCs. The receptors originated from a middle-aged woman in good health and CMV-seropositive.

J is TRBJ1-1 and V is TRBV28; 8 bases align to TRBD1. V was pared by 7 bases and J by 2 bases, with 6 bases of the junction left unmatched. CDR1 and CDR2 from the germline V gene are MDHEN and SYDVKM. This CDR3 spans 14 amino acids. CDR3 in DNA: TGTGCCAGCACCGAGGACAGGGTAAACACTGAAGCTTTCTTT. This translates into CASTEDRVNTEAFF.

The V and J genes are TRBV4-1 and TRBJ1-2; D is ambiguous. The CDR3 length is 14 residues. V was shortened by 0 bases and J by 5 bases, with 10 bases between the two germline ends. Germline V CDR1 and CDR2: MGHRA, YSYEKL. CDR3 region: CASSQELAQYGYTF. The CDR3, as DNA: TGCGCCAGCAGCCAAGAATTAGCGCAGTATGGCTACACCTTC.

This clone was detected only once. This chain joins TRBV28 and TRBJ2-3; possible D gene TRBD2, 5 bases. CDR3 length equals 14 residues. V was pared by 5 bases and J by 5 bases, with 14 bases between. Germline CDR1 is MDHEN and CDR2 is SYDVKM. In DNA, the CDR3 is TGTGCCAGCAGTGCCAGAGGGCAAGTAGATACGCAGTATTTT. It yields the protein CASSARGQVDTQYF.

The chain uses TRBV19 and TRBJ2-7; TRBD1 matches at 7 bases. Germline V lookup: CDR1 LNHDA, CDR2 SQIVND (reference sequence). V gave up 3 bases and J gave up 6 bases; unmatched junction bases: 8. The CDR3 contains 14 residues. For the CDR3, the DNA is TGTGCCAGTAGTATGGACAGGATGTCTGGCGAGCAGTACTTC. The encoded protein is CASSMDRMSGEQYF.

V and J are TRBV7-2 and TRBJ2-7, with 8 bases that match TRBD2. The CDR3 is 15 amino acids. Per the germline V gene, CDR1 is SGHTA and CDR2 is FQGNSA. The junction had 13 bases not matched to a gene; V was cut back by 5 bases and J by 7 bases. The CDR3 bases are TGTGCCAGCAGCGACGCGGGGGGTCCTCCTCGAGAGCAGTACTTC. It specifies CASSDAGGPPREQYF.

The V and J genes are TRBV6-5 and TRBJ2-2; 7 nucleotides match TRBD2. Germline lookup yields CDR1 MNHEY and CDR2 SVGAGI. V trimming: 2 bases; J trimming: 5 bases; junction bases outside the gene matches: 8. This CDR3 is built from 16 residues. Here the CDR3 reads CASSYGLGRETGELFF. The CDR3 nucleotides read TGTGCCAGCAGTTACGGGTTAGGGAGGGAGACCGGGGAGCTGTTTTTT.